The present entry profiles one T cell receptor (beta chain) with its context. Its antigen is still unknown. It has no much larger one-base neighbor in the sample; base qualities were not kept. The sample originates from a study of OX40 agonist ivuxolimab in advanced cancers. With regard to the full study: The costimulatory receptor OX40 (CD134) was targeted by ivuxolimab, a fully human IgG2 agonistic monoclonal antibody. Intravenous ivuxolimab was administered to patients every 2 weeks at six dose levels: 0.01, 0.1, 0.3, 1.5, 3 and 10 mg/kg. Among the roughly 52 dose-escalation patients, about 20 had hepatocellular carcinoma, some 15 melanoma, 9 renal cell carcinoma and 9 head and neck cancer. A male proportion of around 80% and a mean age of around 60 years, ranging from 23 to 79, were recorded for the dose-escalation cohort. Patients were allowed to have had prior anti-PD-1, anti-PD-L1 or anti-CTLA-4 therapy, and around 43% of the dose-escalation patients had been treated with checkpoint inhibitors. Partial responses occurred in three dose-escalation patients, of whom one had hepatocellular carcinoma and two had cutaneous melanoma. Peripheral TCRbeta sequencing was intended to test whether TCR sequence diversity was altered and clonal T-cell expansion was caused by ivuxolimab. The paper reports the monotherapy dose-escalation portion (N of about 47 patients) of the phase I ivuxolimab trial. Study-level results and caveats: Low levels of normalized T-cell clonal expansion were also seen in some patients who did not respond. At doses of 0.1 to 3.0 mg/kg, clonal expansion of both CD4+ and CD8+ T cells in blood was seen between baseline and week 6. Partial responders in the 0.1-3.0 mg/kg groups had among the lowest normalized peripheral clonal expansion, especially among CD8+ T cells. After ivuxolimab, CD8+ T cells had more expanded clones than CD4+ T cells on average. Antigen specificity was not determined for the clonally expanded peripheral T cells.

Genomic DNA was isolated from the sorted cells so that the TCRbeta CDR3 region could be sequenced. The immunoSEQ Assay was used to sequence the TCRbeta CDR3 regions. Not all clones reach the TCRdb copy of this immuneACCESS table, which keeps in-frame sequences only. Checked studies attribute under half of the gap to unresolved V genes and leave the rest unexplained. The sample yields some 58,000 clones; around 90% were counted once. The top ten clones comprise roughly 1.9% of the sample. The trial excluded patients who had a history of autoimmune disease or who were on systemic immunosuppression. Peripheral blood for TCR sequencing was collected from all dose cohorts at baseline, on cycle 4 day 1, and on cycle 7 day 1. Samples were obtained from an open-label, multicenter, first-in-human phase I dose-escalation trial of ivuxolimab. The trial enrolled adults with locally advanced or metastatic head and neck squamous cell, hepatocellular, melanoma or renal cell carcinoma. Before TCR sequencing, CD4+ T cells and CD8+ T cells were sorted from peripheral blood as separate populations.

From cysteine to phenylalanine, the CDR3 is 16 amino acids long. The entry retains the CDR3 DNA only, 48 bases that are in frame from base 1. V is cut by 4 bases and J by 0 bases, and the space between the germline ends is 13 bases. CDR1 and CDR2 were assigned from the germline V gene as LGHNT and FRNRAP. The source of this sequence is an adult with an advanced solid tumor such as melanoma, head and neck, liver or kidney cancer. The rearrangement combines TRBV12-5 with TRBJ2-1, with the D assignment possibly TRBD1 or TRBD2, given 6 matching bases for each. This material consisted of CD4+ or CD8+ T cells sorted from blood, taken in a trial of the OX40 agonist ivuxolimab. The CDR3 reads as follows: CASGSQQGGSYNEQFF. The DNA reads TGTGCTAGTGGTTCACAACAGGGAGGCTCCTACAATGAGCAGTTCTTC.